This passage covers 12 T cell receptor beta chains from one sample sequenced in a study of cytomegalovirus exposure and HLA in healthy donors. PCR employed 60 Vbeta and 13 Jbeta primers. Here immunoSEQ multiplex PCR was the method, and the copy in TCRdb shows in-frame clones only, minus some. The table includes about 150,000 clones, about 72% detected once. The sample comprised PBMCs. These receptor sequences come from a man aged 40-49 years in good health and CMV-seronegative.

The rearrangement uses TRBV5-8 and TRBJ2-2, with 9 bases that match TRBD2. CDR1 is SGHTS and CDR2 is YDEGEE in the germline V gene. The CDR3 sequence is 15 residues long. With V trimmed by 7 bases and J by 5 bases, 9 bases remained unmatched. CDR3 coding DNA: TGTGCCAGCCGCGGCGGGAGGGCCTTTACCGGGGAGCTGTTTTTT. Protein sequence: CASRGGRAFTGELFF.

This clone has a handful of counts. V gene TRBV11-2 combines with J gene TRBJ2-3, with TRBD2 matching over 12 bases. The V and J ends lost 5 bases and 1 base, in that order; junction bases with no gene match: 10. This CDR3 comprises 18 residues. Germline V gene sequence: CDR1 SGHAT, CDR2 FQNNGV. The CDR3 region has the DNA TGTGCCAGCAGCCGGGGACTAGCGGGCGGGACCGGCACAGATACGCAGTATTTT. Amino acids: CASSRGLAGGTGTDTQYF.

This clone was seen a handful of times. The chain joins TRBV29-1 to TRBJ2-7, with TRBD1 matching over 9 bases. Germline lookup yields CDR1 SQVTM and CDR2 ANQGSEA. The J segment lost 6 bases and the V segment lost 6 bases, leaving 9 bases of the junction unmatched. The CDR3 has 13 amino acids. The CDR3 protein is CSVGSGTGTEQYF. CDR3 coding DNA: TGCAGCGTGGGATCCGGGACAGGGACCGAGCAGTACTTC.

The chain recombines TRBV18 with TRBJ2-5; 14 positions match TRBD2. With V trimmed by 2 bases and J by 4 bases, 6 bases remained unmatched. CDR1 is KGHSH, CDR2 LQKENI, per germline. The CDR3 is 17 residues long. The CDR3 loop is CASSPSGLAGGSETQYF. For the CDR3, the DNA is TGTGCCAGCTCACCATCAGGACTAGCGGGGGGTTCAGAGACCCAGTACTTC.

This clone came up once. V and J are TRBV4-1 and TRBJ2-7; D is perhaps TRBD2 (5 bases). The CDR3 consists of 17 residues. Between the trimmed V and J ends, which lost 1 base and 2 bases, there was a span of 18 bases. In germline, CDR1 is MGHRA, CDR2 YSYEKL. The CDR3 reads CASSQVMSASPPYEQYF. CDR3 in DNA: TGCGCCAGCAGCCAAGTCATGTCGGCTAGCCCTCCCTACGAGCAGTACTTC.

In this sample, this clone turned up a few times. The chain links TRBV27 to TRBJ2-1, with 7 bases aligning to TRBD1. The CDR3 is 15 amino acids. V trimming: 6 bases; J trimming: 0 bases; junction bases outside the gene matches: 5. The germline V gene encodes CDR1 MNHEY and CDR2 SMNVEV (reference sequence). CDR3: CASRWGTVSYNEQFF. The CDR3 nucleotides read TGTGCCAGCAGGTGGGGGACAGTCTCCTACAATGAGCAGTTCTTC.

The chain carries TRBV25-1 and TRBJ2-3; D is unresolved. This CDR3 comprises 11 residues. V was pared by 7 bases and J by 4 bases, with 6 bases between. Germline-derived CDR1 and CDR2 are MGHDK and SYGVNS. DNA for the CDR3: TGTGCCAGCATTAGTGCAGATACGCAGTATTTT. Protein product: CASISADTQYF.

V gene TRBV20-1 combines with J gene TRBJ1-2; D call uncertain. In germline, CDR1 is DFQATT, CDR2 SNEGSKA (reference sequence). V lost 2 bases and J 14 bases, leaving 15 bases between the germline ends. CDR3 size: 11 residues. The CDR3 region is CSARKRAASTF. CDR3 nucleotide sequence: TGCAGTGCTAGAAAGAGGGCCGCGTCTACCTTC.

The rearrangement joins TRBV19 to TRBJ1-2; the match to TRBD1 covers 11 bases. Germline CDR1 is LNHDA and CDR2 is SQIVND (reference sequence). With V trimmed by 7 bases and J by 2 bases, 6 bases remained unmatched. The CDR3 length is 15 residues. CDR3 nucleotides: TGTGCCAGTACCCTAGGGACAGGGGGGAACTATGGCTACACCTTC. Translation: CASTLGTGGNYGYTF.

The rearrangement uses TRBV7-8 and TRBJ2-2, with TRBD2 as a possible D gene (5 bases). The CDR3 has 17 amino acids. The germline V gene encodes CDR1 SGHVS and CDR2 FQNEAQ. Trimming pared 8 bases from V and 1 base from J, leaving 20 bases between. This CDR3 is CASPEIRESLNTGELFF. CDR3 nucleotides: TGTGCCAGCCCCGAAATCCGGGAATCGCTGAACACCGGGGAGCTGTTTTTT.

This clone was found a few times. The rearrangement uses TRBV7-6 and TRBJ2-5, with 8 bases fitting TRBD2. Germline CDR1 SGHVS, CDR2 FNYEAQ. Germline trimming cut 1 base from V and 2 bases from J; bases unmatched to any gene: 3. The CDR3 spans 15 residues. The CDR3 DNA follows: TGTGCCAGCAGCTTAGAGCGGGGGCCACAAGAGACCCAGTACTTC. This sequence encodes CASSLERGPQETQYF.

The chain carries TRBV6-1 and TRBJ1-4; no firm D call. V was clipped by 2 bases and J by 8 bases, with 12 bases between them. Germline CDR1 and CDR2: MNHNS and SASEGT. The CDR3 totals 14 residues. The DNA of the CDR3 is TGTGCCAGCAGTGAAACCGGGGTTCGGGAAAAACTGTTTTTT. This encodes CASSETGVREKLFF.